A selection of T cell receptor beta chains follows, all from one sample in a study of vaccination effects on CD4 cells after COVID-19. TCRdb's copy holds only in-frame clones and misses some; the assay was immunoSEQ multiplex PCR. Counted here are approximately 60,000 clones, 55% to 75% occurring once; the ten biggest clones make up around a quarter. These receptors have no identified antigens. The source was CD4+ T cells from PBMCs cultured without peptide, collected before COVID-19 vaccination. These TCRs come from a human donor who had a prior SARS-CoV-2 infection. Each CDR3 is given with its conserved first and last residue. The D gene is left open where the match is weak. Not all rows give a size; the values are once, few, many and, for expanded clones, a class.

>TRBD1|TRBV6-1|15|TRBJ2-7|-
CASTERTGGSYEQYF
TGTGCCAGCACTGAAAGGACAGGGGGGTCCTACGAGCAGTACTTC
>TRBD2|TRBV29-1|12|TRBJ2-1|-
CSVVSAGGPEFF
TGCAGCGTTGTTAGTGCGGGAGGGCCGGAGTTCTTC
>-|TRBV6-1|16|TRBJ1-5|-
CASSGWGGAGYQPQHF
TGTGCCAGCAGTGGGTGGGGGGGGGCGGGCTATCAGCCCCAGCATTTT
>-|TRBV25-1|12|TRBJ1-2|few
CASSEYGYGYTF
TGTGCCAGCAGTGAATACGGCTATGGCTACACCTTC
>TRBD2|TRBV4-2|17|TRBJ2-1|few
CASSQEASGRAVNEQFF
TGTGCCAGCAGCCAAGAAGCGAGCGGGAGGGCCGTCAATGAGCAGTTCTTC
>-|TRBV5-1|13|TRBJ1-5|-
CASSLGEGYPQHF
TGCGCCAGCAGCTTGGGGGAGGGATACCCCCAGCATTTT
>-|TRBV6-2/TRBV6-3|14|TRBJ2-5|-
CASSIRYRAETQYF
TGTGCCAGCAGTATACGATACAGGGCGGAGACCCAGTACTTC
>-|TRBV6-4|15|TRBJ1-1|-
CASRHLPGWDTEAFF
TGTGCCAGCAGACACCTCCCCGGTTGGGACACTGAAGCTTTCTTT
>-|TRBV12-3/TRBV12-4|12|TRBJ2-1|-
CASSDLEQVQFF
TGTGCCAGCAGTGACTTGGAGCAGGTGCAGTTCTTC
>-|TRBV4-1|17|TRBJ1-2|few
CASSQGSLGRLSYGYTF
TGCGCCAGCAGCCAGGGATCCTTAGGGCGTTTGAGCTATGGCTACACCTTC
>TRBD2|TRBV7-6|17|TRBJ2-3|-
CASSLASAGGYTDTQYF
TGTGCCAGCAGCTTAGCCTCCGCGGGGGGGTACACAGATACGCAGTATTTT
>-|TRBV27|13|TRBJ1-2|-
CASSLSRSYGYTF
TGTGCCAGCAGTTTATCCAGATCGTATGGCTACACCTTC
>TRBD2|TRBV18|13|TRBJ2-7|-
CASSPLAGYEQYF
TGTGCCAGCTCACCGCTAGCGGGTTACGAGCAGTACTTC
>TRBD2|TRBV15|14|TRBJ2-7|-
CATSRGRGSYEQYF
TGTGCCACCAGCAGAGGTCGCGGGAGTTACGAGCAGTACTTC
>TRBD1|TRBV29-1|16|TRBJ2-3|-
CSDLFLRDRGLGTQYF
TGCAGCGACCTATTTCTCCGGGACAGGGGGCTAGGTACGCAGTATTTT
>-|TRBV7-8|16|TRBJ2-1|-
CASRQPNPGSYNEQFF
TGTGCCAGCAGACAACCTAATCCGGGGTCCTACAATGAGCAGTTCTTC
>TRBD2|TRBV4-3|20|TRBJ2-3|-
CASSPRFASGRGEETDTQYF
TGCGCCAGCAGCCCCCGTTTCGCTAGCGGGAGAGGTGAGGAGACAGATACGCAGTATTTT
>TRBD1|TRBV27|14|TRBJ1-2|-
CASRQRDRGTGYTF
TGTGCCAGCCGCCAACGGGACAGGGGGACTGGCTACACCTTC
>TRBD1|TRBV5-1|15|TRBJ1-1|-
CASSFRQGAGTEAFF
TGCGCCAGCAGCTTCCGACAGGGGGCTGGCACTGAAGCTTTCTTT
>-|TRBV10-3|14|TRBJ2-2|-
CAIRGDTYTGELFF
TGTGCCATCAGGGGGGACACCTACACCGGGGAGCTGTTTTTT
>-|TRBV29-1|16|TRBJ1-3|-
CSALRYGCARGNTIYF
-
>TRBD2|TRBV7-3|14|TRBJ2-7|-
CASSRTSGSSEQYF
TGTGCCAGCAGTCGGACTAGCGGGAGTAGCGAGCAGTACTTC
>-|TRBV7-2|15|TRBJ1-5|-
CASSLLGGLGQPQHF
TGTGCCAGCAGCTTACTGGGGGGTTTAGGTCAGCCCCAGCATTTT
>-|TRBV25-1|13|TRBJ1-2|-
CASSVQMDYGYTF
TGTGCCAGCAGTGTCCAGATGGACTATGGCTACACCTTC
>-|TRBV5-6|14|TRBJ2-1|-
CASSFGLLANEQFF
TGTGCCAGCAGCTTTGGACTCCTCGCGAATGAGCAGTTCTTC
>-|TRBV30|12|TRBJ1-2|-
CAWQGSTYGYTF
TGTGCCTGGCAGGGGTCCACTTATGGCTACACCTTC
>-|TRBV5-6|15|TRBJ2-6|once
CASSQTWAGANVLTF
TGTGCCAGCAGCCAAACCTGGGCTGGGGCCAACGTCCTGACTTTC
>TRBD1|TRBV4-1|16|TRBJ2-7|few
CASSAQSGTGIYEQYF
TGCGCCAGCAGCGCACAATCCGGGACAGGGATATACGAGCAGTACTTC
>-|TRBV9|14|TRBJ2-2|-
CASSAIGGTGELFF
TGTGCCAGCAGCGCTATAGGAGGCACCGGGGAGCTGTTTTTT
>-|TRBV7-7|13|TRBJ2-1|-
CASSWNRDYEQFF
TGTGCTAGCAGTTGGAACAGGGATTATGAGCAGTTCTTC
>-|TRBV7-3|14|TRBJ2-1|-
CASSIGGTYNEQFF
TGTGCCAGCTCAATCGGTGGGACCTACAATGAGCAGTTCTTC
>-|TRBV5-4|13|TRBJ2-7|-
CASSSGLSYEQYF
TGTGCCAGCAGCAGTGGACTGAGCTACGAGCAGTACTTC
>TRBD1|TRBV2|14|TRBJ1-6|-
CASSGDRVFSPLHF
TGTGCCAGCAGTGGGGACAGGGTTTTCTCACCCCTCCACTTT
>TRBD2|TRBV2|14|TRBJ2-3|-
CASDGLAFTDTQYF
TGTGCCAGTGACGGACTAGCATTCACAGATACGCAGTATTTT
>TRBD2|TRBV5-1|15|TRBJ2-1|-
CASSFGGSGVTEQFF
TGCGCCAGCAGCTTTGGGGGTAGCGGGGTAACCGAGCAGTTCTTC
>-|TRBV7-9|12|TRBJ2-5|-
CASSPGAGTQYF
TGTGCCAGCAGCCCAGGAGCTGGGACCCAGTACTTC
>-|TRBV10-3|16|TRBJ1-6|-
CAISESITYPDSPLHF
TGTGCCATCAGTGAGTCGATCACCTACCCCGATTCACCCCTCCACTTT
>TRBD2|TRBV20-1|18|TRBJ2-1|-
CSASLVGGGPRVHDEQFF
TGCAGTGCTAGTCTTGTGGGGGGAGGGCCCCGGGTACACGATGAGCAGTTCTTC
>TRBD1|TRBV4-3|14|TRBJ2-7|-
CASSRAQTGGEQYF
TGCGCCAGCAGCCGGGCCCAGACAGGGGGTGAGCAGTACTTC
>-|TRBV7-2|14|TRBJ2-2|-
CASSFQINTGELFF
TGTGCCAGCAGCTTCCAGATTAACACCGGGGAGCTGTTTTTT
>TRBD2|TRBV5-1|14|TRBJ2-1|-
CASSPRGLDNEQFF
TGCGCCAGCAGCCCAAGGGGACTAGACAATGAGCAGTTCTTC
>TRBD2|TRBV7-6|14|TRBJ2-3|-
CASSLREGPDTQYF
TGTGCCAGCAGCCTCCGGGAGGGGCCAGATACGCAGTATTTT
>TRBD2|TRBV5-1|15|TRBJ2-3|once
CASSLDSGGGDTQYF
TGCGCCAGCAGCTTGGACAGCGGGGGCGGAGATACGCAGTATTTT
>-|TRBV18|14|TRBJ1-1|-
CASSPLTGNTEAFF
TGTGCCAGCTCACCACTCACAGGGAACACTGAAGCTTTCTTT
>TRBD1|TRBV4-1|15|TRBJ1-2|-
CASSQRTGAHYGYTF
TGCGCCAGCAGCCAAAGGACAGGGGCCCACTATGGCTACACCTTC
>-|TRBV19|11|TRBJ2-7|-
CATRRSYEQYF
TGTGCCACCCGTAGATCCTACGAGCAGTACTTC
>TRBD2|TRBV9|16|TRBJ2-2|-
CASSVAPSGVTGELFF
TGTGCCAGCAGCGTAGCTCCTAGCGGGGTCACCGGGGAGCTGTTTTTT
>TRBD1|TRBV7-8|15|TRBJ2-7|-
CASSLTGPLSYEQYF
TGTGCCAGCAGCTTGACAGGGCCCCTCTCGTACGAGCAGTACTTC
>-|TRBV14|11|TRBJ2-3|-
CASSQGGTQYF
TGTGCCAGCAGCCAAGGTGGTACGCAGTATTTT
>-|TRBV6-1|16|TRBJ1-2|-
CASSERFVNPNYGYTF
TGTGCCAGCAGTGAACGGTTCGTTAACCCCAACTATGGCTACACCTTC